The present T cell receptor beta chain was sequenced within a study of technical replicates of blood from a handful of donors. Measured with immunoSEQ multiplex PCR; TCRdb has only the in-frame clones, and not every one. The sample consists of about 71,000 clones, around 97% of them appearing once. The V gene end was trimmed by 0 bases and the J gene end by 7 bases; junction bases not matched to a gene: 2. Germline-derived CDR1 and CDR2 are GTSNPN and SVGIG (reference sequence). The CDR3 contains 13 residues. The chain carries TRBV30 and TRBJ1-2; 10 bases map to TRBD1. Sequencing used T cells isolated from PBMCs. This clonotype was obtained from a human donor in good health. Here the CDR3 DNA reads TGTGCCTGGAGTGTACGGACAGGGGGTGGCTACACCTTC. Translated: CAWSVRTGGGYTF.